This T cell receptor beta chain was observed in a study of cytomegalovirus exposure and HLA in healthy donors. Regarding the study as a whole: In a later analysis, an Asian-associated ancestry cluster reportedly showed fewer N-insertions than the roughly 710-donor mean. Specificity for CMV antigens was confirmed in vitro for a few of the CMV-associated chains. Sequencing artifact likely explains a cluster of highly shared sequence variants.

The CDR3 spans 12 residues. V lost 3 bases and J lost 9; bases outside the gene matches: 5. The germline V gene encodes CDR1 SGDLS and CDR2 YYNGEE. Amplification used 60 Vbeta primers and 13 Jbeta primers. Libraries were prepared by immunoSEQ multiplex PCR; TCRdb keeps only in-frame clonotypes and omits some of them. The sample carries 130,000 or so clones, roughly 70% recorded once. This clone was recorded once. Its antigen is unidentified. The V gene is TRBV9, the J gene TRBJ1-1; TRBD1 aligns across 7 bases. The specimen was PBMCs. The source is a woman aged 40 to 50 in good health and CMV-seropositive. DNA of the CDR3: TGTGCCAGCAGCGCGAAGGGACAGAAAGCTTTCTTT. Its protein product is CASSAKGQKAFF.